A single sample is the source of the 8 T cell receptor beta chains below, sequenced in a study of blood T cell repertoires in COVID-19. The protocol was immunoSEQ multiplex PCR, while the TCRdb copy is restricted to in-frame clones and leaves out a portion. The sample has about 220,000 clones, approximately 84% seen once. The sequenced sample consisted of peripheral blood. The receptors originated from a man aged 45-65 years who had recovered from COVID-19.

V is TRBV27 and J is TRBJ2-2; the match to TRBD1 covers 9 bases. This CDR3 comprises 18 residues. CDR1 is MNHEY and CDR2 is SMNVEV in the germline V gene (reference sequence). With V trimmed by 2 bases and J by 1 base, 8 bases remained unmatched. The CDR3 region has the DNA TGTGCCAGCAGTTTAGACCGGGACAGGGTGAGGAACACCGGGGAGCTGTTTTTT. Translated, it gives CASSLDRDRVRNTGELFF.

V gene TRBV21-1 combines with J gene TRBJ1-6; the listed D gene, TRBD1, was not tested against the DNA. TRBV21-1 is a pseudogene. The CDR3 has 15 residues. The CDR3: CASSKEEGGRSPLHF. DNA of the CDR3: TGTGCCAGCAGCAAAGAGGAAGGGGGACGTTCACCCCTCCACTTT.

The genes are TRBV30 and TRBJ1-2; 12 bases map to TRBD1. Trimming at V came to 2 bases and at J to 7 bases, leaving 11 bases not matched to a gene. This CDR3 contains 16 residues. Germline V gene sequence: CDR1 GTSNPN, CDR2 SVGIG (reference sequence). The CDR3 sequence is CAWSRPGTGGLGGYTF. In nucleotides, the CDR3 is TGTGCCTGGAGTAGACCCGGGACAGGGGGCCTGGGTGGCTACACCTTC.

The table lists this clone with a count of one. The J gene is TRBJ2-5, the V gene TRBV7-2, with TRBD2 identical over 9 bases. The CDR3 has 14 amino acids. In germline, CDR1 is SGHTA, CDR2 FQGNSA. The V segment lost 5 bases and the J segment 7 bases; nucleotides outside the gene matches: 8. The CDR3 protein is CASSEGTSSWTQYF. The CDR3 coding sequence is TGTGCCAGCAGCGAAGGGACTAGCAGCTGGACCCAGTACTTC.

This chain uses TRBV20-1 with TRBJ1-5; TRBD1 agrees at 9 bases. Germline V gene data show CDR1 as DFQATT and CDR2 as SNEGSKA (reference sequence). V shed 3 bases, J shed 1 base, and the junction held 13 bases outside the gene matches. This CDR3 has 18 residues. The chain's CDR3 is CSASKGTGTGTSNQPQHF. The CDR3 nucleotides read TGCAGTGCTAGTAAGGGGACAGGGACAGGTACAAGCAATCAGCCCCAGCATTTT.

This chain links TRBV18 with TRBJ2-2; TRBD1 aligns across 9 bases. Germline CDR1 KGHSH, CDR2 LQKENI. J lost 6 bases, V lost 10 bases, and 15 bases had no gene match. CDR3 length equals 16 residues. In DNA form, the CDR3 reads TGTGCCACCCCAGGCCCGGGACAGGGTTCTTCCGGGGAGCTGTTTTTT. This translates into CATPGPGQGSSGELFF. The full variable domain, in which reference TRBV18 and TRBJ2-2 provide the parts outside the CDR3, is NAGVMQNPRHLVRRRGQEARLRCSPMKGHSHVYWYRQLPEEGLKFMVYLQKENIIDESGMPKERFSAEFPKEGPSILRIQQVVRGDSAAYFCATPGPGQGSSGELFFGEGSRLTVL.

The CDR3 region is CSARRGGLTNTGELFF. The CDR3, as DNA: TGCAGCGCTCGAAGAGGGGGACTAACGAACACCGGGGAGCTGTTTTTT. The J gene is TRBJ2-2, the V gene TRBV29-1, with D possibly TRBD2 on 7 matching bases. Germline values: CDR1 SQVTM, CDR2 ANQGSEA. This CDR3 contains 16 residues. V lost 7 bases to trimming and J lost 0 bases, with 18 bases between them.

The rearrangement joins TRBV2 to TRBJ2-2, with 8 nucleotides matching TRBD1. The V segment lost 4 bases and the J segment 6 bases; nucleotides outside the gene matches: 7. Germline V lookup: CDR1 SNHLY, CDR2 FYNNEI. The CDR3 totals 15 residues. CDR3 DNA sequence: TGTGCCAGCAGTGCTGGACAGGGTAACGCCGGGGAGCTGTTTTTT. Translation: CASSAGQGNAGELFF.